The 26 T cell receptor beta chains given below trace back to one sample, sequenced in a study of identical twins. One entry per CDR3 protein, called by TCRdb with MiXCR from the 5' RACE reads. The top ten clones hold 4% to 5.5% of a sample with around 690,000 distinct CDR3 sequences, approximately 22% of them seen once. This sample also appeared in a second study, on T cells expressing NK-cell markers.

The specimen sequenced was PBMCs. These receptors were collected from a woman under 30 in good health.

The chain has TRBV3-1 and TRBJ2-7; D tentatively fits TRBD1 or TRBD2 (5 bases each). This CDR3 spans 13 amino acids. The V gene lost 4 bases and the J gene lost 6 bases, with 13 bases spanning the gap. Per germline, CDR1 LGHDT and CDR2 YNNKEL (reference sequence). CDR3 residues: CASSLRGEGEQYF. CDR3 nucleotides: TGTGCCAGCAGCCTACGAGGGGAAGGCGAGCAGTACTTC.

This clonotype has just a few counts. The chain is built from TRBV29-1 and TRBJ2-6; maybe TRBD1 (6 bases). This CDR3 has 16 amino acids. Germline V lookup: CDR1 SQVTM, CDR2 ANQGSEA. Trimming stripped 6 bases from V and 0 bases from J, with 15 bases between. The CDR3 spells CSVERQDTSGANVLTF. In DNA form, the CDR3 reads TGCAGCGTGGAGCGACAGGATACCTCTGGGGCCAACGTCCTGACTTTC.

This clonotype was recorded at least ten times. The genes are TRBV5-1 and TRBJ2-2, with D maybe TRBD1 (5 bases). This CDR3 spans 15 amino acids. Germline CDR1 and CDR2: SGHRS and YFSETQ. Trimming removed 0 bases from V and 4 bases from J, with 10 bases in between. CDR3 protein: CASSLGVQATGELFF. CDR3 DNA: TGCGCCAGCAGCTTGGGGGTACAGGCCACCGGGGAGCTGTTTTTT.

V is TRBV18 and J is TRBJ2-5; D is undetermined. V shed 0 bases and J shed 5 bases, with 10 bases lying between them. The CDR3 is made up of 14 amino acids. The germline CDR1 and CDR2 sequences are KGHSH and LQKENI. This CDR3 is CASSPPVGSETQYF. The CDR3 bases are TGTGCCAGCTCACCACCGGTGGGATCGGAGACCCAGTACTTC.

This clonotype showed up just a few times. J is TRBJ1-2 and V is TRBV25-1; D remains ambiguous. With 0 bases removed from V and 5 bases from J, the gap between germline ends came to 22 bases. CDR1 is MGHDK, CDR2 SYGVNS, per germline. This CDR3 comprises 18 residues. DNA for the CDR3: TGTGCCAGCAGTGAATATATTGGGTCACGGGGTAAAGAGTATGGCTACACCTTC. This translates into CASSEYIGSRGKEYGYTF.

This clonotype has just a few counts. The V call is TRBV7-2, the J call TRBJ2-1; D tentatively fits TRBD1 or TRBD2 (6 bases each). The V gene lost 2 bases and the J gene lost 10 bases, with 15 bases spanning the gap. Germline lookup yields CDR1 SGHTA and CDR2 FQGNSA. The CDR3 is 14 amino acids. CDR3 amino acids: CASSLQGGGTEQFF. The CDR3 coding sequence is TGTGCCAGCAGCTTACAAGGAGGGGGGACGGAGCAGTTCTTC. The whole variable domain, remainder taken from reference TRBV7-2 and TRBJ2-1, is GAGVSQSPSNKVTEKGKDVELRCDPISGHTALYWYRQSLGQGLEFLIYFQGNSAPDKSGLPSDRFSAERTGGSVSTLTIQRTQQEDSAVYLCASSLQGGGTEQFFGPGTRLTVL.

The chain has TRBV11-2 and TRBJ2-2; perhaps TRBD2 as D (5 bases). Trimming removed 7 bases from V and 6 bases from J, with 12 bases in between. Germline assignment: CDR1 SGHAT and CDR2 FQNNGV. The length of the CDR3 is 13 residues. The CDR3 loop is CASMWPGSGELFF. The CDR3 DNA reads as TGTGCCAGCATGTGGCCGGGATCCGGGGAGCTGTTTTTT.

This chain uses TRBV6-5 with TRBJ2-7, with TRBD1 matching 10 bases. V was pared by 4 bases and J by 4 bases, with 13 bases of the junction left unmatched. The CDR3 is 17 amino acids. CDR1 MNHEY and CDR2 SVGAGI come from the germline V gene. The CDR3 sequence: CASSLSPGGQGVYEQYF. In DNA, the CDR3 is TGTGCCAGCAGTTTATCTCCGGGAGGACAGGGGGTATACGAGCAGTACTTC.

This clonotype was detected only a few times. This chain uses TRBV7-2 with TRBJ2-7; tentatively, D is TRBD1 (6 bases). This CDR3 has 16 amino acids. Germline lookup yields CDR1 SGHTA and CDR2 FQGNSA. V lost 5 bases, J lost 2 bases, and 19 bases lay in between. The CDR3 spells CASSQNRARTPYEQYF. The CDR3 DNA reads as TGTGCCAGCAGCCAGAACAGGGCTCGAACCCCCTACGAGCAGTACTTC.

This chain links TRBV20-1 with TRBJ2-3; no clear D. Trimming took off 1 base at V and 3 bases at J, with 8 bases between the two ends. CDR1 and CDR2 (germline): DFQATT, SNEGSKA (reference sequence). The CDR3 has 13 residues. CDR3 loop: CSARGAVTDTQYF. As DNA, the CDR3 is TGCAGTGCTAGAGGAGCAGTAACAGATACGCAGTATTTT.

This clonotype was recorded at least ten times. The chain couples TRBV6-1 to TRBJ2-1; 7 positions agree with TRBD2. Germline CDR1 reads MNHNS; CDR2 reads SASEGT. V shed 7 bases and J 10 bases; nucleotides not matched to a gene: 16. This CDR3 region has 15 residues. The CDR3, as DNA: TGTGCCAGCACCAGCAGGGACTACCAAACCCTGGAGCAGTTCTTC. Protein sequence: CASTSRDYQTLEQFF.

The chain combines TRBV12-3 or TRBV12-4 with TRBJ2-3, with 8 bases identical to TRBD2. The CDR3 extends over 16 amino acids. J gave up 2 bases and V 6 bases, and 10 bases lay outside the gene matches. CDR3 sequence reads: CASSPIAGSPTDTQYF. For the CDR3, the DNA is TGTGCCAGCAGCCCCATAGCGGGAAGTCCCACAGATACGCAGTATTTT.

V usage is TRBV12-3 or TRBV12-4 and J usage is TRBJ2-3; D uncertain. V was trimmed by 8 bases and J by 5 bases, leaving 14 bases between them. The CDR3 spans 13 residues. As DNA, the CDR3 is TGTGCCAGCGGGTGGATCCGGCGAGATACGCAGTATTTT. Encoded protein: CASGWIRRDTQYF.

V usage is TRBV18 and J usage is TRBJ2-2; TRBD1 agrees at 10 bases. Trimming took 3 bases from V and 4 from J; bases not matched to a gene: 5. Germline V gene data show CDR1 as KGHSH and CDR2 as LQKENI. The CDR3 totals 16 residues. The CDR3 sequence: CASSPLGQGRTGELFF. CDR3 nucleotide sequence: TGTGCCAGCTCACCCCTGGGACAGGGGCGCACCGGGGAGCTGTTTTTT. The whole variable domain, filled in from reference TRBV18 and TRBJ2-2, reads NAGVMQNPRHLVRRRGQEARLRCSPMKGHSHVYWYRQLPEEGLKFMVYLQKENIIDESGMPKERFSAEFPKEGPSILRIQQVVRGDSAAYFCASSPLGQGRTGELFFGEGSRLTVL.

This clonotype was observed a handful of times. The rearrangement uses TRBV29-1 and TRBJ2-3; D is uncertain. The germline V gene encodes CDR1 SQVTM and CDR2 ANQGSEA. V lost 3 bases and J 1 base, leaving 2 bases between the germline ends. This CDR3 region has 11 residues. The DNA of the CDR3 is TGCAGCGTTGAGGGCACAGATACGCAGTATTTT. This sequence encodes CSVEGTDTQYF.

This clonotype turned up a few times. V is TRBV2 and J is TRBJ2-7; no reliable D call. Germline CDR1 reads SNHLY; CDR2 reads FYNNEI. Trimming left V 4 bases short and J 10 bases short, with 14 bases between. CDR3 length: 12 amino acids. In DNA form, the CDR3 reads TGTGCCAGCAGTGCCGTCGACTCGGGTCAGTACTTC. It translates to CASSAVDSGQYF.

This chain connects TRBV6-1 to TRBJ1-1, with D perhaps matching TRBD1 (6 bases). Germline CDR1 and CDR2: MNHNS and SASEGT. Trimming cost V 5 bases and J 5 bases, with 12 bases left between them. CDR3 length: 13 residues. As DNA, the CDR3 is TGTGCCAGCAGTACGAGGGGGGGGACTGAAGCTTTCTTT. Protein product: CASSTRGGTEAFF.

The chain has TRBV6-2 or TRBV6-3 and TRBJ1-2; 8 bases line up with TRBD1. J lost 6 bases, V lost 4 bases, and 7 bases had no gene match. The CDR3 has 14 amino acids. Germline V CDR1 and CDR2: MNHEY, SVGEGT. The CDR3 protein is CASSSGQVINGYTF. The CDR3 DNA follows: TGTGCCAGCAGTTCGGGACAGGTGATCAATGGCTACACCTTC.

There are many counts of this clonotype. The V and J genes are TRBV7-9 and TRBJ1-3, with 8 bases identical to TRBD1. The CDR3 sequence is 12 residues long. V dropped 7 bases and J dropped 9; count of bases not matched to a gene: 5. Germline CDR1 is SEHNR and CDR2 is FQNEAQ (reference sequence). The CDR3 reads CASNPTGATIYF. The CDR3 DNA reads TGTGCCAGCAACCCGACAGGGGCCACCATATATTTT.

This rearrangement joins TRBV18 to TRBJ1-1; no firm D call. The CDR3 runs to 13 residues. Per germline, CDR1 KGHSH and CDR2 LQKENI. Trimming took 0 bases from V and 2 from J, leaving 4 bases between them. As DNA, the CDR3 is TGTGCCAGCTCACCACCCGTAAACACTGAAGCTTTCTTT. Translation gives CASSPPVNTEAFF.

Many counts were recorded for this clonotype. This rearrangement joins TRBV7-9 to TRBJ1-2; D unresolved. This CDR3 is 15 amino acids long. Germline V gives CDR1 SEHNR, CDR2 FQNEAQ (reference sequence). The germline V and J ends were trimmed by 2 bases and 7 bases, with 17 bases remaining between them. Here the CDR3 reads CASSLIGGGVGGYTF. CDR3 bases: TGTGCCAGCAGCTTAATAGGTGGCGGGGTCGGTGGCTACACCTTC.

The rearrangement links TRBV19 to TRBJ2-2; 9 nucleotides agree with TRBD1. The CDR3 runs 15 residues. J lost 7 bases, V lost 5 bases, and 8 bases had no gene match. CDR1 is LNHDA and CDR2 is SQIVND in the germline V gene (reference sequence). The CDR3 reads CASSLTGGSGGELFF. DNA of the CDR3: TGTGCCAGTAGTCTGACAGGGGGAAGTGGCGGGGAGCTGTTTTTT.

This clonotype came up many times. CDR3 loop: CASSQVAGSEAFF. Here the CDR3 DNA reads TGTGCCAGCAGCCAAGTAGCAGGCTCTGAAGCTTTCTTT. This chain joins TRBV3-1 and TRBJ1-1; D remains unclear. This CDR3 has 13 amino acids. Germline V gene lookup returns CDR1 LGHDT and CDR2 YNNKEL (reference sequence). Trimming took 1 base from V and 6 from J, leaving 9 bases between them.

The chain recombines TRBV10-1 with TRBJ2-5, with TRBD2 matching 7 bases. With 6 bases clipped from V and 4 bases from J, the junction kept 8 bases outside the gene matches. Germline V gene sequence: CDR1 WNHNN, CDR2 SYGVQD (reference sequence). The CDR3 runs to 14 residues. The CDR3 region has the DNA TGCGCCAGCAGGCGCGGGAGTTCTCGAGAGACCCAGTACTTC. Its translation: CASRRGSSRETQYF.

The chain uses TRBV5-1 and TRBJ2-6; D unclear. The germline gives CDR1 SGHRS, CDR2 YFSETQ. V lost 4 bases and J 0 bases, leaving 11 bases between the germline ends. The CDR3 covers 16 residues. The chain's CDR3 is CASSQRPDSGANVLTF. DNA for the CDR3: TGCGCCAGCAGCCAAAGACCTGACTCTGGGGCCAACGTCCTGACTTTC.

This clonotype was seen a few times. V is TRBV11-2 and J is TRBJ2-3; 7 nucleotides match TRBD2. The germline V gene encodes CDR1 SGHAT and CDR2 FQNNGV. The CDR3 is 15 residues long. Unmatched junction bases numbered 6, after V lost 3 bases and J lost 3 bases. The CDR3 DNA follows: TGTGCCAGCAGCTTGAGGCGGGAGAGAACAGATACGCAGTATTTT. Its protein is CASSLRRERTDTQYF. The full variable domain, with the rest looked up from reference TRBV11-2 and TRBJ2-3, is EAGVAQSPRYKIIEKRQSVAFWCNPISGHATLYWYQQILGQGPKLLIQFQNNGVVDDSQLPKDRFSAERLKGVDSTLKIQPAKLEDSAVYLCASSLRRERTDTQYFGPGTRLTVL.